Listed below are T cell receptor beta chains from one sample, sequenced in a study of post-analysis software for immune sequencing data. TCRdb ran MiXCR on the PCR reads and lists one entry per CDR3 protein. The sample includes more than 350,000 distinct CDR3 sequences, 39% of them seen just once. The sequencing sample was made of blood. The source is a girl aged 2-9 years with multiple sclerosis. Each CDR3 is given with its conserved first and last residue. A D gene is named only where the DNA matches it firmly. Some rows mark clone size as missing; the rest say once, few, many or name a class of expanded clone.

clone size,V gene,D gene,J gene,CDR3 protein,CDR3 DNA
NA,TRBV5-1,NA,TRBJ2-7,CAGSLYRYPAYEQYF,TGCGCCGGCAGCTTGTACAGGTACCCAGCCTACGAGCAGTACTTC
NA,TRBV11-2,TRBD2,TRBJ2-5,CASSLMASGRGWETQYF,TGTGCCAGCAGCTTAATGGCTAGCGGGAGAGGTTGGGAGACCCAGTACTTC
few,TRBV7-6,TRBD2,TRBJ2-7,CASSLREGSEQYF,TGTGCCAGCAGCTTAAGGGAGGGCAGCGAGCAGTACTTC
few,TRBV6-1,TRBD1,TRBJ1-6,CASSVEGAWVYNSPLHF,TGTGCCAGCAGTGTGGAGGGGGCGTGGGTTTATAATTCACCCCTCCACTTT
NA,TRBV5-6,NA,TRBJ1-6,CASSEGLWNSPLHF,TGTGCCAGCAGCGAGGGTCTTTGGAATTCACCCCTCCACTTT
once,TRBV20-1,TRBD1,TRBJ2-7,CSAREGTAKYEQYF,TGCAGTGCTAGAGAGGGGACAGCTAAATACGAGCAGTACTTC
few,TRBV20-1,NA,TRBJ2-1,CSARDGKRVDEQFF,TGCAGTGCTAGAGATGGTAAGAGGGTCGATGAGCAGTTCTTC
NA,TRBV20-1,TRBD2,TRBJ2-1,CSARPHGRTYNEQFF,TGCAGTGCTAGACCTCACGGGAGGACCTACAATGAGCAGTTCTTC
NA,TRBV7-9,TRBD2,TRBJ2-7,CASSPTSGRGLYEQYF,TGTGCCAGCAGCCCAACTAGCGGGAGGGGGCTCTACGAGCAGTACTTC
few,TRBV7-9,NA,TRBJ2-7,CASSSLGDGPYEQYF,TGTGCCAGCAGCTCCCTGGGCGACGGCCCCTACGAGCAGTACTTC
NA,TRBV2,NA,TRBJ1-5,CASSYQHNSNQPQHF,TGTGCCAGCAGTTATCAACACAATAGCAATCAGCCCCAGCATTTT
few,TRBV3-1,TRBD1,TRBJ2-7,CASSQASGQSRYEQYF,TGTGCCAGCAGCCAAGCCTCGGGACAGTCCCGCTACGAGCAGTACTTC
few,TRBV20-1,NA,TRBJ1-2,CSARENGYTF,TGCAGTGCTAGGGAGAATGGCTACACCTTC
NA,TRBV6-5,TRBD2,TRBJ2-2,CASTETSGSHGELFF,TGTGCCAGCACGGAGACTAGCGGGAGCCACGGGGAGCTGTTTTTT
few,TRBV18,TRBD1,TRBJ2-7,CASSPWGQGNYEQYF,TGTGCCAGCTCACCCTGGGGACAGGGAAATTACGAGCAGTACTTC
NA,TRBV7-7,NA,TRBJ2-5,CASSLGVSTQETQYF,TGTGCCAGCAGCTTAGGGGTCAGTACCCAAGAGACCCAGTACTTC
NA,TRBV29-1,TRBD1,TRBJ1-2,CSVPGTVKYPNYGYTF,TGCAGCGTCCCCGGGACAGTCAAATACCCTAACTATGGCTACACCTTC
many,TRBV4-3,NA,TRBJ2-7,CASSQTTYRHLSYEQYF,TGCGCCAGCAGCCAAACCACCTACCGACACCTCTCCTACGAGCAGTACTTC
few,TRBV29-1,NA,TRBJ2-5,CSAEGGRLETQYF,TGCAGCGCGGAAGGGGGTCGTCTGGAGACCCAGTACTTC
few,TRBV7-2,NA,TRBJ2-5,CASSLVGGIGETQYF,TGTGCCAGCAGCTTAGTCGGCGGGATCGGAGAGACCCAGTACTTC
NA,TRBV29-1,TRBD1,TRBJ1-2,CSVDSTGEDYYGYTF,TGCAGCGTTGATTCTACAGGGGAAGATTACTATGGCTACACCTTC
NA,TRBV20-1,NA,TRBJ2-3,CSASGIRTDTQYF,TGCAGTGCTAGCGGGATAAGAACAGATACGCAGTATTTT
NA,TRBV2,TRBD1,TRBJ1-5,CASHRGRNQPQHF,TGTGCCAGTCACAGGGGAAGAAATCAGCCCCAGCATTTT
NA,TRBV7-2,TRBD2,TRBJ2-7,CASSLTSGPHEQYF,TGTGCCAGCAGCTTGACTAGCGGTCCTCACGAGCAGTACTTC
NA,TRBV20-1,TRBD2,TRBJ2-3,CSVREATSGTDTQYF,TGCAGTGTTAGAGAGGCGACTAGCGGCACAGATACGCAGTATTTT
NA,TRBV27,TRBD1,TRBJ2-7,CASRPWTGSTYEQYF,TGTGCCAGCAGACCCTGGACAGGGTCAACCTACGAGCAGTACTTC
NA,TRBV10-3,TRBD2,TRBJ2-5,CAISPTGTSGEQYF,TGTGCCATCAGTCCCACCGGGACTAGCGGTGAGCAGTACTTC
NA,TRBV2,TRBD1,TRBJ1-5,CASSRTGGSQPQHF,TGTGCCAGCAGCCGGACAGGGGGCAGTCAGCCCCAGCATTTT
NA,TRBV6-5,TRBD2,TRBJ2-7,CASSYSAGVSYEQYF,TGTGCCAGCAGTTACTCCGCGGGAGTTTCGTACGAGCAGTACTTC
NA,TRBV10-3,NA,TRBJ1-5,CAISVEGLDNQPQHF,TGTGCCATCAGTGTCGAGGGCTTGGACAATCAGCCTCAGCATTTT
many,TRBV28,NA,TRBJ2-4,CASRIGSPVGWNIQYF,TGTGCCAGCCGGATTGGTAGTCCCGTCGGGTGGAACATTCAGTACTTC
few,TRBV7-2,TRBD2,TRBJ2-5,CASSWDSGSQETQYF,TGTGCCAGCAGCTGGGATAGCGGGTCACAAGAGACCCAGTACTTC
NA,TRBV20-1,TRBD2,TRBJ2-3,CSARAGLTTGRQYF,TGCAGTGCTAGAGCGGGACTAACGACGGGGAGGCAGTATTTT
few,TRBV2,NA,TRBJ2-7,CASSGVEIRTYEQYF,TGTGCCAGCAGTGGGGTGGAGATCCGGACCTACGAGCAGTACTTC
many,TRBV4-1,NA,TRBJ2-5,CASSQVVLPGETQYF,TGCGCCAGCAGCCAAGTTGTCCTCCCGGGGGAGACCCAGTACTTC